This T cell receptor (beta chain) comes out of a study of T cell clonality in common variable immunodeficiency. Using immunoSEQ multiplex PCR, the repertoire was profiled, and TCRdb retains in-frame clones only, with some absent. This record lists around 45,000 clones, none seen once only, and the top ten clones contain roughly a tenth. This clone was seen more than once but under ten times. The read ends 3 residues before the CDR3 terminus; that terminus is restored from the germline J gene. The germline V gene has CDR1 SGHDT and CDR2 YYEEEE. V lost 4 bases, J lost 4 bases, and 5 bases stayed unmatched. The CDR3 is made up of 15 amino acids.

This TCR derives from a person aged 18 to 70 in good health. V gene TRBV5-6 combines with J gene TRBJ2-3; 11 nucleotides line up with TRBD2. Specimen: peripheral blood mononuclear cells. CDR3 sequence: CASSQLAGASDTQYF. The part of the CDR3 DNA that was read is TGTGCCAGCAGCCAACTAGCGGGGGCGTCAGATACG.